Each of the 22 T cell receptor beta chains below was sequenced from the same sample in a study of cytomegalovirus exposure and HLA in healthy donors. The PCR made use of 60 Vbeta and 13 Jbeta primers. Sequencing was performed with immunoSEQ multiplex PCR; in TCRdb, only in-frame clones are kept and a portion is missing. In the table there are 150,000 to 200,000 clones, 80% of which are singletons. The sequencing sample was made of PBMCs. These receptors were obtained from a man younger than 35 in good health and CMV-seropositive.

This chain connects TRBV19 to TRBJ1-5, with D possibly being TRBD1 (5 bases). The V gene's germline CDR1 is LNHDA and CDR2 SQIVND (reference sequence). The CDR3 runs to 15 residues. Trimming shortened V by 5 bases and J by 4 bases, and 15 bases separated the two germline ends. The CDR3 sequence: CASSPWDGLNQPQHF. CDR3 coding DNA: TGTGCCAGTAGTCCCTGGGACGGACTAAATCAGCCCCAGCATTTT.

The chain is built from TRBV7-9 and TRBJ1-1; no reliable D call. Trimming took 5 bases from V and 3 from J, leaving 13 bases between them. Germline V gene lookup returns CDR1 SEHNR and CDR2 FQNEAQ (reference sequence). The CDR3 extends over 14 amino acids. The CDR3 coding sequence is TGTGCCAGCAGCCGAGTCTTTATGGACACTGAAGCTTTCTTT. It translates to CASSRVFMDTEAFF.

This chain uses TRBV6-4 with TRBJ2-3; 7 bases fit TRBD2. With 0 bases clipped from V and 2 bases from J, the junction kept 5 bases outside the gene matches. Per germline, CDR1 MRHNA and CDR2 SNTAGT. CDR3 size: 16 residues. In nucleotides, the CDR3 is TGTGCCAGCAGTGACTCTGGGCGGGAGCCCACAGATACGCAGTATTTT. Amino acid sequence: CASSDSGREPTDTQYF.

The rearrangement uses TRBV6-5 and TRBJ1-1, with no clear D. With 5 bases removed from V and 1 base from J, the gap between germline ends came to 8 bases. This CDR3 has 13 residues. Germline CDR1 reads MNHEY; CDR2 reads SVGAGI. The CDR3 nucleotides read TGTGCCAGCAGTCCCAATCCGAACACTGAAGCTTTCTTT. Translating gives CASSPNPNTEAFF.

This clone was counted only a few times. The chain is built from TRBV29-1 and TRBJ2-3, with D maybe TRBD2 (6 bases). V lost 3 bases, J lost 5 bases, and 12 bases lay in between. The germline gives CDR1 SQVTM, CDR2 ANQGSEA. The CDR3 has 13 residues. CDR3 residues: CSVDAGRVDTQYF. The CDR3, as DNA: TGCAGCGTTGATGCCGGGAGAGTAGATACGCAGTATTTT.

The chain has TRBV14 and TRBJ1-4, with D hard to call. CDR1 is SGHDN and CDR2 is FVKESK in the germline V gene. Trimming cost V 1 base and J 4 bases, with 10 bases left between them. The length of the CDR3 is 15 residues. The CDR3 bases are TGTGCCAGCAGCCAAGCTCGGAGCCTTAATGAAAAACTGTTTTTT. The encoded protein is CASSQARSLNEKLFF.

The genes are TRBV18 and TRBJ1-1; TRBD1 matches at 7 bases. The CDR3 sequence is 15 residues long. The V and J ends lost 3 bases and 2 bases, in that order; junction bases with no gene match: 6. Looked up from germline, CDR1 is KGHSH and CDR2 is LQKENI. In DNA form, the CDR3 reads TGTGCCAGCTCACCGGAGGGGGCCGGTAACACTGAAGCTTTCTTT. It codes for CASSPEGAGNTEAFF.

The J gene is TRBJ2-7, the V gene TRBV27; TRBD2 aligns across 8 bases. V lost 5 bases and J lost 5; bases outside the gene matches: 5. The germline V gene has CDR1 MNHEY and CDR2 SMNVEV (reference sequence). This CDR3 has 13 residues. CDR3 in DNA: TGTGCCAGCAGTCTCGGGACTAGGAACGAGCAGTACTTC. It codes for CASSLGTRNEQYF.

The J gene is TRBJ2-5, the V gene TRBV25-1, with 11 bases matching TRBD2. Per germline, CDR1 MGHDK and CDR2 SYGVNS. The CDR3 runs 18 residues. With 6 bases clipped from V and 5 bases from J, the junction kept 17 bases outside the gene matches. The CDR3 is CASSRLFRLAGGRETQYF. The CDR3 coding sequence is TGTGCCAGCAGCCGACTATTCCGTCTAGCGGGAGGTCGGGAGACCCAGTACTTC.

V usage is TRBV7-9 and J usage is TRBJ2-5; 12 bases agree with TRBD1. The J call may be mistaken, given a closer DNA end match to TRBJ2-7. Germline CDR1 and CDR2: SEHNR and FQNEAQ (reference sequence). The CDR3 length is 15 residues. CDR3 region: CASSWGQGADREQYF. The CDR3 DNA sequence: TGTGCCAGCAGCTGGGGACAGGGGGCCGATCGCGAGCAGTACTTC.

The chain carries TRBV29-1 and TRBJ2-1; 7 bases agree with TRBD2. The germline V gene encodes CDR1 SQVTM and CDR2 ANQGSEA. J lost 7 bases, V lost 6 bases, and 6 bases had no gene match. The CDR3 totals 12 residues. This CDR3 reads CSVAGMSNEQFF. In DNA form, the CDR3 reads TGCAGCGTAGCGGGAATGTCGAATGAGCAGTTCTTC.

This clone was detected only a few times. The chain couples TRBV6-1 to TRBJ1-1, with no clear D. V was pared by 3 bases and J by 5 bases, with 10 bases between. This CDR3 comprises 13 residues. Germline CDR1 MNHNS, CDR2 SASEGT. CDR3 in amino acids: CASSDRFNTEAFF. The CDR3 region has the DNA TGTGCCAGCAGTGACAGGTTTAATACTGAAGCTTTCTTT.

The rearrangement links TRBV7-3 to TRBJ1-1, with D maybe TRBD1 (6 bases). Germline assignment: CDR1 SGHTA and CDR2 FQGTGA. The CDR3 extends over 13 amino acids. V was cut by 3 bases and J by 1 base, with 6 bases left in between. CDR3 sequence (DNA): TGTGCCAGCAGCTTGACAGGGAACACTGAAGCTTTCTTT. This encodes CASSLTGNTEAFF. The full variable domain, in which reference TRBV7-3 and TRBJ1-1 provide the parts outside the CDR3, is GAGVSQTPSNKVTEKGKYVELRCDPISGHTALYWYRQSLGQGPEFLIYFQGTGAADDSGLPNDRFFAVRPEGSVSTLKIQRTERGDSAVYLCASSLTGNTEAFFGQGTRLTVV.

The V and J genes are TRBV28 and TRBJ2-3; the D is unclear. CDR1 is MDHEN and CDR2 is SYDVKM in the germline V gene. V shed 7 bases and J shed 0 bases, with 14 bases lying between them. The CDR3 is made up of 15 amino acids. The CDR3: CASIKERGSTDTQYF. The CDR3 DNA follows: TGTGCCAGCATCAAGGAGCGCGGCAGCACAGATACGCAGTATTTT.

This clone was seen a few times. The rearrangement joins TRBV27 to TRBJ2-3; no reliable D call. The ends were cut back, 1 base at V and 6 bases at J, with 8 bases in the middle. This CDR3 spans 13 amino acids. The V gene's germline CDR1 is MNHEY and CDR2 SMNVEV (reference sequence). For the CDR3, the DNA is TGTGCCAGCAGTTTATTGACTCTTGATACGCAGTATTTT. Its protein is CASSLLTLDTQYF.

A remark on this clone: The sample carries other DNA sequences with the same CDR3. The chain links TRBV10-3 to TRBJ2-2, with a possible D match to TRBD1 (5 bases). The V gene's germline CDR1 is ENHRY and CDR2 SYGVKD. CDR3 size: 14 residues. Trimming pared 9 bases from V and 4 bases from J, leaving 15 bases between. The CDR3 loop is CAIRAGSRTGELFF. DNA for the CDR3: TGTGCCATTAGAGCAGGGTCGCGCACCGGGGAGCTGTTTTTT.

Turning to this clone: The same CDR3 arises from other DNA sequences in this sample as well. This chain uses TRBV5-1 with TRBJ2-1; TRBD2 matches at 8 bases. Trimming at V came to 4 bases and at J to 4 bases, leaving 7 bases not matched to a gene. This CDR3 spans 15 amino acids. Germline CDR1 and CDR2: SGHRS and YFSETQ. The CDR3 DNA reads as TGCGCCAGCAGCCTGAGCGGGGGAACTTACAATGAGCAGTTCTTC. Translation: CASSLSGGTYNEQFF.

The chain carries TRBV18 and TRBJ1-4; 9 bases agree with TRBD1. From germline, CDR1 is KGHSH and CDR2 LQKENI. V was clipped by 1 base and J by 6 bases; unmatched bases: 15. The CDR3 has 19 amino acids. CDR3 in DNA: TGTGCCAGCTCACCACTGACGGACAGGGGAGGGGAATTGGATGAAAAACTGTTTTTT. As protein: CASSPLTDRGGELDEKLFF.

This clone was found a few times. The chain recombines TRBV4-1 with TRBJ1-2; D is possibly TRBD1 (6 bases). This CDR3 has 17 residues. The V gene lost 3 bases and the J gene lost 5 bases, with 22 bases spanning the gap. The germline V gene has CDR1 MGHRA and CDR2 YSYEKL. The CDR3 coding sequence is TGCGCCAGCAGCCATTTGGACATACTCAGGGGTAGTTATGGCTACACCTTC. This sequence encodes CASSHLDILRGSYGYTF.

A remark on this clone: The junction shows a germline mismatch at one end, possibly a read error. The J gene is TRBJ2-2, the V gene TRBV4-3; 8 nucleotides align to TRBD2. This CDR3 contains 17 residues. From germline, CDR1 is LGHNA and CDR2 YSLEER. The CDR3 reads CASREGTGLVVTGGLFF. CDR3 DNA: TGCGCCAGCAGAGAAGGGACGGGACTAGTGGTTACCGGGGGGCTGTTTTTT.

J is TRBJ2-1 and V is TRBV9; 8 bases line up with TRBD2. This CDR3 is built from 14 residues. Losses at the gene ends were 3 bases for V and 2 bases for J; bases not matched to a gene: 1. Germline V lookup: CDR1 SGDLS, CDR2 YYNGEE. The chain's CDR3 is CASSGSGAYNEQFF. The CDR3 DNA is TGTGCCAGCAGCGGTAGCGGGGCCTACAATGAGCAGTTCTTC.

The V and J genes are TRBV7-2 and TRBJ1-5; D not resolved. Germline values: CDR1 SGHTA, CDR2 FQGNSA. The CDR3 runs to 14 residues. V was shortened by 11 bases and J by 3 bases, with 17 bases between the two germline ends. CDR3: CAPQRRGYNQPQHF. The DNA for the CDR3 is TGTGCCCCTCAGAGGAGAGGGTACAATCAGCCCCAGCATTTT.